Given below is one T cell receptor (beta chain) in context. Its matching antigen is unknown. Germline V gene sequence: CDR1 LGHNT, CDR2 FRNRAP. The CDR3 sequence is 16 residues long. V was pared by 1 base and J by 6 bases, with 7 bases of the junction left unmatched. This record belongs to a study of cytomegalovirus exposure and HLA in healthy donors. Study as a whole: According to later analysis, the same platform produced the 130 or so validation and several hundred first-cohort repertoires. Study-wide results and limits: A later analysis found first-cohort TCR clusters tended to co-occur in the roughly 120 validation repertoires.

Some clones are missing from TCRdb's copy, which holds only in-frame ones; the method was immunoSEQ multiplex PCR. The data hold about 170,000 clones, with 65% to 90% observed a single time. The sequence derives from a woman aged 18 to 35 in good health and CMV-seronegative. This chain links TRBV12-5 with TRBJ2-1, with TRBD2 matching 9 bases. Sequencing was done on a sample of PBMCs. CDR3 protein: CASGLASGKHSNEQFF. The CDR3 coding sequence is TGTGCTAGTGGTTTGGCTAGCGGGAAGCATAGCAATGAGCAGTTCTTC.